The source of this T cell receptor (beta chain) is a study of T cells after yellow fever vaccination. Study overall: Those fractions that held only low numbers of cells were prepared using the SMART-Seq v4 Ultra Low Input RNA kit. General study findings and limits: Booster sampling recovered most clones from primary vaccination (nearly 98% CD4, approximately 90% CD8).

As TCR cDNA was made by 5'RACE template switching, a universal primer site and UMIs were added. Each CDR3 protein is one row after TCRdb ran MiXCR on the 5' RACE reads. The repertoire holds 300,000 to 350,000 distinct CDR3 sequences, with 3.5% to 5% as singletons. With respect to this clonotype: The antigen remains unidentified.

The sample here was PBMCs, taken 15 days after the yellow fever booster vaccination. The TCR comes from a man aged 18 to 29 who received the YFV17D yellow fever vaccine.

This CDR3 is CASSFTGSGDTQYF. In DNA, the CDR3 is TGTGCCAGCAGCTTCACGGGGAGTGGAGATACGCAGTATTTT. The J gene is TRBJ2-3, the V gene TRBV5-4, with D maybe TRBD2 (5 bases). Germline loops: CDR1 SGHNT, CDR2 YYREEE (reference sequence). The CDR3 contains 14 residues. V was clipped by 2 bases and J by 5 bases, with 12 bases between them.